These 5 T cell receptor beta chains were sequenced from one sample in a study of T cell responses to AZD1222 COVID-19 vaccine. Libraries were prepared by immunoSEQ multiplex PCR; TCRdb keeps only in-frame clonotypes and omits some of them. The sample has 72,000 or so clones, roughly 87% seen once. The sample here was peripheral blood, taken on day 0 of AZD1222 vaccination. Receptor source: an adult in good health.

The chain uses TRBV5-1 and TRBJ2-1; 9 nucleotides agree with TRBD2. V shed 0 bases and J 4 bases; nucleotides not matched to a gene: 5. The CDR3 is made up of 16 amino acids. Germline-derived CDR1 and CDR2 are SGHRS and YFSETQ. CDR3 in DNA: TGCGCCAGCAGCTTGGAGGCTAGCGGGAAATACAATGAGCAGTTCTTC. Amino acid sequence: CASSLEASGKYNEQFF.

The chain has TRBV29-1 and TRBJ2-5, with TRBD2 as a possible D gene (5 bases). The germline CDR1 and CDR2 sequences are SQVTM and ANQGSEA. Trimming left V 8 bases short and J 2 bases short, with 9 bases between. The CDR3 is made up of 11 amino acids. This CDR3 reads CSHWRQETQYF. The CDR3 DNA is TGCAGCCATTGGAGGCAAGAGACCCAGTACTTC.

The V call is TRBV15, the J call TRBJ1-5; D ambiguous. CDR1 and CDR2 (germline): LNHNV, YYDKDF (reference sequence). V lost 5 bases to trimming and J lost 0 bases, with 11 bases between them. The CDR3 is 15 residues long. CDR3: CATSGRGISNQPQHF. For the CDR3, the DNA is TGTGCCACCAGCGGGAGAGGGATTAGCAATCAGCCCCAGCATTTT.

This chain connects TRBV19 to TRBJ1-2, with 8 bases aligning to TRBD1. V was clipped by 5 bases and J by 1 base; unmatched bases: 6. This CDR3 is 15 amino acids long. The germline V gene has CDR1 LNHDA and CDR2 SQIVND (reference sequence). The CDR3 is CASSSGQGGNYGYTF. The DNA of the CDR3 is TGTGCCAGTAGTTCCGGACAGGGAGGTAACTATGGCTACACCTTC. The full variable domain, its missing parts supplied by reference TRBV19 and TRBJ1-2, is DGGITQSPKYLFRKEGQNVTLSCEQNLNHDAMYWYRQDPGQGLRLIYYSQIVNDFQKGDIAEGYSVSREKKESFPLTVTSAQKNPTAFYLCASSSGQGGNYGYTFGSGTRLTVV.

V is TRBV12-3 or TRBV12-4 and J is TRBJ1-5; D is undetermined. Trimming stripped 4 bases from V and 2 bases from J, with 6 bases between. The CDR3 spans 13 residues. For the CDR3, the DNA is TGTGCCAGCAGTTCAGGTGGCAATCAGCCCCAGCATTTT. Translation gives CASSSGGNQPQHF.